These T cell receptor beta chains were read from a single sample in a study of control samples from healthy donors and cancer patients. This table comes from immunoSEQ multiplex PCR, and its TCRdb copy is limited to in-frame clones, with some not included. Of some 150,000 clones detected, approximately 94% appear once; the ten largest clones hold roughly 13%. The sample consisted of blood. The receptors shown here come from a middle-aged man in good health. The CDR3 runs from the conserved cysteine through the conserved F or W. Each record gives: CDR3 length, J gene, V gene, CDR3 protein.

>16|TRBJ2-1|TRBV7-2
CASSPPLGELVNEQFF
>17|TRBJ1-2|TRBV4-1
CASSQVMTVELGYGYTF
>15|TRBJ2-6|TRBV11-2
CASSRISSGANVLTF
>16|TRBJ1-4|TRBV7-2
CASSFRGDGFNEKLFF
>13|TRBJ2-5|TRBV9
CASNRSPGETQYF
>12|TRBJ2-5|TRBV25-1
CASSEYPKTQYF
>17|TRBJ2-6|TRBV27
CASRPRTGSSGANVLTF
>18|TRBJ2-5|TRBV18
CASSQSTGRGRLRETQYF
>13|TRBJ1-1|TRBV6-1
CASSELSRVVAFF
>17|TRBJ1-5|TRBV27
CASSLSWSGQRVQPQHF
>15|TRBJ2-3|TRBV10-3
CAIMGLAGRTDTQYF
>14|TRBJ2-2|TRBV2
CASSGSGNPGELFF
>14|TRBJ1-6|TRBV6-6
CASRRQGSNSPLHF
>15|TRBJ1-3|TRBV6-5
CASSLTVNSGNTIYF
>16|TRBJ2-7|TRBV5-1
CASSLFPGRALYEQYF
>10|TRBJ2-3|TRBV20-1
CSLGADTQYF
>12|TRBJ2-1|TRBV4-3
CASSQDRTGQFF
>21|TRBJ1-1|TRBV10-3
CAISAFQPPDRPIEMNTEAFF
>10|TRBJ2-1|TRBV2
CALETGEQFF
>15|TRBJ2-3|TRBV18
CASSPQGARTDTQYF
>19|TRBJ2-7|TRBV19
CASSISVPGFRDNSYEQYF
>15|TRBJ2-1|TRBV4-3
CASSQDIASSDEQFF
>16|TRBJ2-1|TRBV3-1/TRBV3-2
CASSQSSGGAVNEQFF
>17|TRBJ1-2|TRBV25-1
CASSEPGTGGLPYGYTF
>11|TRBJ1-1|TRBV30
CAWNWNTEAFF
>17|TRBJ2-1|TRBV9
CASSVAGTGTRKNEQFF
>15|TRBJ1-3|TRBV3-1/TRBV3-2
CASSQGIQSGNTIYF
>11|TRBJ1-2|TRBV2
CASSGDSPAPF
>15|TRBJ1-3|TRBV3-1/TRBV3-2
CASSHGTDSGNTIYF
>15|TRBJ1-6|TRBV5-8
CASSLGTDYNSPLHF
>14|TRBJ2-7|TRBV6-5
CASGPRPYSYEQYF
>14|TRBJ2-4|TRBV5-1
CASSLKGQGAIQYF
>16|TRBJ2-3|TRBV2
CASSERLAGGTDTQYF
>15|TRBJ1-3|TRBV9
CASSVGQGVGNTIYF
>16|TRBJ2-2|TRBV4-2
CASSQLASGGAGELFF
>15|TRBJ1-2|TRBV5-1
CASSLDRGENYGYTF
>12|TRBJ2-5|TRBV6-5
CASSGQGKTQYF
>13|TRBJ1-6|TRBV6-5
CASSLTTNSPLHF
>15|TRBJ2-1|TRBV20-1
CSASSGVSSYNEQFF
>11|TRBJ2-1|TRBV28
CASSSNNEQFF
>13|TRBJ2-7|TRBV9
CASSVGTGSEQYF